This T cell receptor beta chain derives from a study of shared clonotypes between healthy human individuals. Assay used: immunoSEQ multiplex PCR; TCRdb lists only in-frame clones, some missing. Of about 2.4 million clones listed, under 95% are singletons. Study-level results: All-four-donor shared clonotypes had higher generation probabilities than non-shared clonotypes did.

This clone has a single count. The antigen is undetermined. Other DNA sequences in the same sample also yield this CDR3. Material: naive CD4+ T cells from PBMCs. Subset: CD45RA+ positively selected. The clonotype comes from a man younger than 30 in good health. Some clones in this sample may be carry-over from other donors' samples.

In DNA, the CDR3 is TGTGCCAGCAGCGCTGACAGGGGGGACTATGGCTACACCTTC. It is translated as CASSADRGDYGYTF. V usage is TRBV9 and J usage is TRBJ1-2, with 9 bases fitting TRBD1. The trim removed 3 bases at V and 3 bases at J, leaving 3 bases unmatched. CDR3 length: 14 residues. Germline-derived CDR1 and CDR2 are SGDLS and YYNGEE.